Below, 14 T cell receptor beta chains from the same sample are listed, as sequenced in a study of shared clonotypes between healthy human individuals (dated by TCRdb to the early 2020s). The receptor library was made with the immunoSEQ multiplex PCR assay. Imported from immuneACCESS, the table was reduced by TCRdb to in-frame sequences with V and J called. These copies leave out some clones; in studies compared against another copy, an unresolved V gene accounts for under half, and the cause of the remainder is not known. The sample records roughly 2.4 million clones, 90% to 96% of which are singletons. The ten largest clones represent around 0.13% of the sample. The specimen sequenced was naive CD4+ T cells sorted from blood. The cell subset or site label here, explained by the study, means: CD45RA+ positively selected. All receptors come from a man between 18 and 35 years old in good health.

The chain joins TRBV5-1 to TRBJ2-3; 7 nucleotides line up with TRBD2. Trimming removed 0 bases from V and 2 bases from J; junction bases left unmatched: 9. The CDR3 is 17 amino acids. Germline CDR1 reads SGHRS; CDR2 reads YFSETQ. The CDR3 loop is CASSLAGGRVLTDTQYF. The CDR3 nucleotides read TGCGCCAGCAGCTTGGCGGGAGGACGGGTCCTCACAGATACGCAGTATTTT.

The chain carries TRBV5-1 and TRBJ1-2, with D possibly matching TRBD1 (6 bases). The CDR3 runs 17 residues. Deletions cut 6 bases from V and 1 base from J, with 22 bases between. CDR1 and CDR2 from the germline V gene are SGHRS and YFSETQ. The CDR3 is CASTQLAPGAFNYGYTF. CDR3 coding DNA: TGCGCCAGCACCCAGCTTGCGCCGGGGGCGTTTAACTATGGCTACACCTTC.

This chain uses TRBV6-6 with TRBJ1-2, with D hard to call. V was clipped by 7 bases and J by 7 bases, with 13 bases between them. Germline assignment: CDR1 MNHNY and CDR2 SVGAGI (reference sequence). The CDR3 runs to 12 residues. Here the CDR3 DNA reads TGTGCCAGCAAGTTGGAAATAAGTGGCTACACCTTC. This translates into CASKLEISGYTF.

The CDR3 sequence: CASSYSPHYGYTF. The CDR3 nucleotides are TGTGCCAGCAGTTACTCGCCACACTATGGCTACACCTTC. J is TRBJ1-2 and V is TRBV6-5, with unresolved D. The CDR3 consists of 13 residues. Trimming stripped 0 bases from V and 3 bases from J, with 5 bases between. The germline CDR1 and CDR2 sequences are MNHEY and SVGAGI.

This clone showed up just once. This CDR3 reads CAISDPRRETQYF. CDR3 DNA sequence: TGTGCCATCAGTGACCCGAGGAGGGAGACCCAGTACTTC. This rearrangement joins TRBV10-3 to TRBJ2-5; weak D call: TRBD2 (5 bases). Per germline, CDR1 ENHRY and CDR2 SYGVKD. The CDR3 covers 13 residues. V was trimmed by 3 bases and J by 5 bases, leaving 10 bases between them.

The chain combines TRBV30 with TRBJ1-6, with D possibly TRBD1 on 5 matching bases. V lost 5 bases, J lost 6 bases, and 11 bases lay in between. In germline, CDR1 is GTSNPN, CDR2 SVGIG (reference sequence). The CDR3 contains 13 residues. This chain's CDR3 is CAWSRESNSPLHF. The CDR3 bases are TGTGCCTGGTCCAGGGAAAGTAATTCACCCCTCCACTTT.

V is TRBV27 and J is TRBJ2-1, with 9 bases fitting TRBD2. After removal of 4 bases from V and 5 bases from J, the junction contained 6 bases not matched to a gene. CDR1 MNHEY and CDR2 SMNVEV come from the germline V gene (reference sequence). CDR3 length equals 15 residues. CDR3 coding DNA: TGTGCCAGCAGTTCCGGGACTAGCCTGCACAATGAGCAGTTCTTC. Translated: CASSSGTSLHNEQFF.

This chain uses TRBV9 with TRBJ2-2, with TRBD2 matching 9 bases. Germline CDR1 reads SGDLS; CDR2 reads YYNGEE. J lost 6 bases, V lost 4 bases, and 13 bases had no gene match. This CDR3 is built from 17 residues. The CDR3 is CASSPSGSGGFPGELFF. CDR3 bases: TGTGCCAGCAGCCCGAGCGGGAGCGGGGGGTTCCCCGGGGAGCTGTTTTTT.

CDR3 DNA: TGTGCCAGCAGACGGACAGGGGAAGGCACTGAAGCTTTCTTT. Translation gives CASRRTGEGTEAFF. This sequence joins TRBV2 and TRBJ1-1, with 9 bases identical to TRBD1. Per the germline V gene, CDR1 is SNHLY and CDR2 is FYNNEI. V lost 6 bases to trimming and J lost 4 bases; unmatched junction nucleotides: 6. This CDR3 is built from 14 residues.

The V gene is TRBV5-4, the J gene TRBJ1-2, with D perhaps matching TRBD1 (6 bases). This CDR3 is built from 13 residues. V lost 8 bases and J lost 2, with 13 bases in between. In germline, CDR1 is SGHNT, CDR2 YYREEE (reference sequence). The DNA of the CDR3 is TGTGCCAGTTCACAGGGATCCAACTATGGCTACACCTTC. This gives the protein CASSQGSNYGYTF.

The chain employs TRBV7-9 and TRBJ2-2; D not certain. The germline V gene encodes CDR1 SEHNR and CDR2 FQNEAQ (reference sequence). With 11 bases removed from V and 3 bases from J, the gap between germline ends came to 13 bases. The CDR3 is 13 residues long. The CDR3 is CACVNGDTGELFF. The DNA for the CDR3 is TGTGCCTGCGTCAATGGGGACACCGGGGAGCTGTTTTTT. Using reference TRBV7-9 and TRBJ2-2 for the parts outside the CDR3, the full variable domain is DTGVSQNPRHKITKRGQNVTFRCDPISEHNRLYWYRQTLGQGPEFLTYFQNEAQLEKSRLLSDRFSAERPKGSFSTLEIQRTEQGDSAMYLCACVNGDTGELFFGEGSRLTVL.

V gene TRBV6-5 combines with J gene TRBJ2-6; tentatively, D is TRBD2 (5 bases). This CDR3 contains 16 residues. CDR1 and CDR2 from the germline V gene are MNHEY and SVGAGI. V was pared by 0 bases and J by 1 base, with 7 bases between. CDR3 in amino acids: CASSYSRASGANVLTF. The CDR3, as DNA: TGTGCCAGCAGTTACTCGAGGGCGTCTGGGGCCAACGTCCTGACTTTC.

CDR3: CASSGRTTYEQYF. The CDR3 DNA is TGTGCCAGCAGTGGAAGGACTACCTACGAGCAGTACTTC. V is TRBV6-1 and J is TRBJ2-7, with a weak D call TRBD2 (6 bases). Looked up from germline, CDR1 is MNHNS and CDR2 is SASEGT. V dropped 4 bases and J dropped 2 bases, with 9 bases sitting between them. The CDR3 length is 13 residues.

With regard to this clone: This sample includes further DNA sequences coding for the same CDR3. The CDR3 nucleotides read TGTGCCAGCAGCCGAGGACAGTACAATGAGCAGTTCTTC. This codes for CASSRGQYNEQFF. The chain has TRBV6-5 and TRBJ2-1; weak D call: TRBD1 (6 bases). V lost 6 bases and J lost 4, with 10 bases in between. This CDR3 contains 13 residues. Per the germline V gene, CDR1 is MNHEY and CDR2 is SVGAGI.